This T cell receptor beta chain was observed in a study of vaccination and CD4 T cells after COVID-19. Regarding treatment: approximately nine-day PBMC culture with coronavirus spike peptide pools or control peptides (ViraFEST assay). CDR1 is DFQATT, CDR2 SNEGSKA, per germline (reference sequence). Trimming pared 4 bases from V and 2 bases from J, leaving 17 bases between. This CDR3 is built from 15 residues. By share, this clonotype counts as medium-sized. Its target is unknown. Scientists ran DNA taken from cultured CD4+ T cells through the Oncomine TCR Beta short-read assay for sequencing. The template was genomic DNA from cultured CD4+ T cells. Each CDR3 protein is one row after TCRdb ran MiXCR on the PCR reads. The repertoire has approximately 14,000 distinct CDR3 sequences, over 60% of them found once; the top ten carry 7.4%.

This chain joins TRBV20-1 and TRBJ1-2; perhaps TRBD1 as D (5 bases). The sequence came from a human donor who had recovered from COVID-19. Material for sequencing was CD4+ T cells from blood, cultured in vitro. In nucleotides, the CDR3 is TGCAGTGCTAAAGACTTGCAGGGAGGAAACTATGGCTACACCTTC. This codes for CSAKDLQGGNYGYTF.